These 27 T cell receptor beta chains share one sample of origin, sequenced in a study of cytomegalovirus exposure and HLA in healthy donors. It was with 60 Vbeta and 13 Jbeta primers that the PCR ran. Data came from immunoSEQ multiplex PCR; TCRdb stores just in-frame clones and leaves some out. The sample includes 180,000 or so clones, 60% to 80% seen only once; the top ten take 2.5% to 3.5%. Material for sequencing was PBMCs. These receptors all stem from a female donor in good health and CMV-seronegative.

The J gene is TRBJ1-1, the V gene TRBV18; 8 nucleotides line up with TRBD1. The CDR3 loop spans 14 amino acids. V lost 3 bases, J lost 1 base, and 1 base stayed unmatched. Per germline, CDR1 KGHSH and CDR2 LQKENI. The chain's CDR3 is CASSPGQANTEAFF. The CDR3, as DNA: TGTGCCAGCTCACCGGGACAGGCGAACACTGAAGCTTTCTTT.

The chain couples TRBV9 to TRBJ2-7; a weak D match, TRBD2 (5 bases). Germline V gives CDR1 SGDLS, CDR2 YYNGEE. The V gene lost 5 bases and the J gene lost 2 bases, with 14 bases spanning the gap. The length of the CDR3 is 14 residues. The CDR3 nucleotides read TGTGCCAGCAGTGCCCGGGATGACCCCTACGAGCAGTACTTC. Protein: CASSARDDPYEQYF.

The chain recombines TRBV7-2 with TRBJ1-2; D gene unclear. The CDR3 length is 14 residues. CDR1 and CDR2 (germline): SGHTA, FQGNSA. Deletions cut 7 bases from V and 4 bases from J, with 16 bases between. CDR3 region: CASIDRLSTYGYTF. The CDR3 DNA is TGTGCCAGCATTGACCGACTCAGTACCTATGGCTACACCTTC.

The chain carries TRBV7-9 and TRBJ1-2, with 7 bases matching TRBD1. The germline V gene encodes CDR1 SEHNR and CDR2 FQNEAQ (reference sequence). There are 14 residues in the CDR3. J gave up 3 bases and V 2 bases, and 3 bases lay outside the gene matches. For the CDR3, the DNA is TGTGCCAGCAGCTTAACAGGGGAGGACTATGGCTACACCTTC. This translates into CASSLTGEDYGYTF.

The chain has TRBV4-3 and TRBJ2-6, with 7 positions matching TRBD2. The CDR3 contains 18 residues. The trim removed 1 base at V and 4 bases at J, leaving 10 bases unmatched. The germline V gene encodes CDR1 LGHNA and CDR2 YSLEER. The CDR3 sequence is CASSQVREGISGANVLTF. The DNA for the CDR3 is TGCGCCAGCAGCCAAGTCAGGGAGGGAATCTCCGGGGCCAACGTCCTGACTTTC.

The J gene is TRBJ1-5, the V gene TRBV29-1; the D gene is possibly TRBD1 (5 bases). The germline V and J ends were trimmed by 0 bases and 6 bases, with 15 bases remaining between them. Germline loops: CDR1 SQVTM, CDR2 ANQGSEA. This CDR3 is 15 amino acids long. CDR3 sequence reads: CSVEDQGSFAQPQHF. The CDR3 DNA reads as TGCAGCGTTGAAGATCAGGGTAGCTTTGCTCAGCCCCAGCATTTT.

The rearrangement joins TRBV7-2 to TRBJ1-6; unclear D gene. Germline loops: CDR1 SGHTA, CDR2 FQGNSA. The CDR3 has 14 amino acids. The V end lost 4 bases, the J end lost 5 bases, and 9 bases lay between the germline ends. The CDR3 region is CASSSQRNNSPLHF. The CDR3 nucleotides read TGTGCCAGCAGCTCGCAGAGGAATAATTCACCCCTCCACTTT.

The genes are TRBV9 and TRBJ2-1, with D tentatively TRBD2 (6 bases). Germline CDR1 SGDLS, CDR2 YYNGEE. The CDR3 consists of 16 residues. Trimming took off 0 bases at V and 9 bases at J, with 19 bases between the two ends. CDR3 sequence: CASSVEAGNFRGEQFF. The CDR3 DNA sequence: TGTGCCAGCAGCGTAGAAGCGGGTAATTTCAGAGGTGAGCAGTTCTTC.

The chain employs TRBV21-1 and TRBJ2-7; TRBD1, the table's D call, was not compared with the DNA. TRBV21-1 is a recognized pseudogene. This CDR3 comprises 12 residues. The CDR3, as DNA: TGTGCCAGCAGCTCTCAGGTCTACGAGCAGTACTTC. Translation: CASSSQVYEQYF.

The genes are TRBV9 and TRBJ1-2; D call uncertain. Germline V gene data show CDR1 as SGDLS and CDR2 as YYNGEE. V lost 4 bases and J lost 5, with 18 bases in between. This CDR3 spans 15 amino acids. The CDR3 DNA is TGTGCCAGCAGCCGATCGGGTGGGGAGACATATGGCTACACCTTC. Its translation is CASSRSGGETYGYTF.

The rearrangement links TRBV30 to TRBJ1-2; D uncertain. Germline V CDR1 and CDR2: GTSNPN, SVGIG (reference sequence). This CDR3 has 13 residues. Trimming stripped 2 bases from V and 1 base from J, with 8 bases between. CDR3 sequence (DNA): TGTGCCTGGAGTCCCGTCGTTAACTATGGCTACACCTTC. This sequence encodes CAWSPVVNYGYTF.

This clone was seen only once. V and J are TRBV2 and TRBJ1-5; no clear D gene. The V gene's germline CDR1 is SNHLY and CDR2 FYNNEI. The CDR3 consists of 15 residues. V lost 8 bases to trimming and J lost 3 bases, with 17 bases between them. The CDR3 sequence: CASGAGRLANQPQHF. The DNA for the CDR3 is TGTGCCAGCGGAGCGGGCAGGTTAGCCAATCAGCCCCAGCATTTT.

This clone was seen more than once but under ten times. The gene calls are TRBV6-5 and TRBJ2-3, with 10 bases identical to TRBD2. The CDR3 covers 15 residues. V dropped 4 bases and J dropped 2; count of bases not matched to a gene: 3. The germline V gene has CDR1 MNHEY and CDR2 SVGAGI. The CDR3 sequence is CASSSLAGNTDTQYF. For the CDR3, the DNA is TGTGCCAGCAGTTCACTAGCGGGGAACACAGATACGCAGTATTTT.

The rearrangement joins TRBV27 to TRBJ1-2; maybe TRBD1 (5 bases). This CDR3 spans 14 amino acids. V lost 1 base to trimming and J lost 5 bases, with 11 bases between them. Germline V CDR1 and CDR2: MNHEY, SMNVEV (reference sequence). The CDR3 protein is CASSLFGAGYGYTF. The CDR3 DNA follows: TGTGCCAGCAGTTTATTTGGGGCGGGGTATGGCTACACCTTC.

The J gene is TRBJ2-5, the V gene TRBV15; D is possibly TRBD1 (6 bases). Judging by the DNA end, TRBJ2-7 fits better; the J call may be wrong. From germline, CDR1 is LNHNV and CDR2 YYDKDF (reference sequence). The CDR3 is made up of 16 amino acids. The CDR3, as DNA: TGTGCCACCAGCAGCAACAGGGAAAACAAACCCTACGAGCAGTACTTC. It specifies CATSSNRENKPYEQYF.

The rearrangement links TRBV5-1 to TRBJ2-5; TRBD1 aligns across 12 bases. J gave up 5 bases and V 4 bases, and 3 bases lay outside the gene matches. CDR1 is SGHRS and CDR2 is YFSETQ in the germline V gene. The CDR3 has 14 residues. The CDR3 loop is CASSRDRGLETQYF. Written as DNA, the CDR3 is TGCGCCAGCAGCCGGGACAGGGGGCTTGAGACCCAGTACTTC.

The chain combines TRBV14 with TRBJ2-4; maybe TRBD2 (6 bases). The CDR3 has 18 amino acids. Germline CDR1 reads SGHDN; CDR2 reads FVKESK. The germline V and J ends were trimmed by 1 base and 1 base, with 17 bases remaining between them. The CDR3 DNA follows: TGTGCCAGCAGCCAAGGAGGCGGGGTGGCTAAGGCCAAAAACATTCAGTACTTC. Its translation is CASSQGGGVAKAKNIQYF.

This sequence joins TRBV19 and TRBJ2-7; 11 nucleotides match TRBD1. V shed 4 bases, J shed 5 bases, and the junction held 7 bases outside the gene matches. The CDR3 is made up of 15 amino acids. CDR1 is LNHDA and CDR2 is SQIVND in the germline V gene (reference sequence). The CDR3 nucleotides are TGTGCCAGTAGTACCGGGACAGGGGGTCTTAACGAGCAGTACTTC. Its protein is CASSTGTGGLNEQYF.

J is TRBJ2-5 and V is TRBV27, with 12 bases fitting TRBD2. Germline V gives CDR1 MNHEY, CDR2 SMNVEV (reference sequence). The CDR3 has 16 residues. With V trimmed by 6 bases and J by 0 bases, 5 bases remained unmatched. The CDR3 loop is CASRRTSGTYQETQYF. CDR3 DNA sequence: TGTGCCAGCAGGAGGACTAGCGGGACGTACCAAGAGACCCAGTACTTC.

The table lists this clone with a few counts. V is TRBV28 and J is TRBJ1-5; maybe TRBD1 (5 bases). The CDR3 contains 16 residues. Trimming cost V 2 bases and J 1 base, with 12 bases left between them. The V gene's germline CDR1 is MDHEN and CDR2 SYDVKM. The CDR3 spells CASSLLRAGSNQPQHF. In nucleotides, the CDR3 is TGTGCCAGCAGTTTACTACGGGCAGGGAGCAATCAGCCCCAGCATTTT.

The CDR3 DNA reads TGTGCCAGCAGTTCGCGGGGAGGGGGGAACACTGAAGCTTTCTTT. Protein: CASSSRGGGNTEAFF. J is TRBJ1-1 and V is TRBV6-5; possible D gene TRBD1, 6 bases. The length of the CDR3 is 15 residues. Trimming stripped 4 bases from V and 1 base from J, with 13 bases between. Per the germline V gene, CDR1 is MNHEY and CDR2 is SVGAGI.

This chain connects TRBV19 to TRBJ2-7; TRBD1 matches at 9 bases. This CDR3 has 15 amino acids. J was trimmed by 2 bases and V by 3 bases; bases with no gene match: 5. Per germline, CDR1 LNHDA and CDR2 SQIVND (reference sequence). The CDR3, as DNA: TGTGCCAGTAGTATCGGGACAGGGAGCACCTACGAGCAGTACTTC. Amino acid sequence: CASSIGTGSTYEQYF. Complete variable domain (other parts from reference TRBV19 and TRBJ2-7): DGGITQSPKYLFRKEGQNVTLSCEQNLNHDAMYWYRQDPGQGLRLIYYSQIVNDFQKGDIAEGYSVSREKKESFPLTVTSAQKNPTAFYLCASSIGTGSTYEQYFGPGTRLTVT.

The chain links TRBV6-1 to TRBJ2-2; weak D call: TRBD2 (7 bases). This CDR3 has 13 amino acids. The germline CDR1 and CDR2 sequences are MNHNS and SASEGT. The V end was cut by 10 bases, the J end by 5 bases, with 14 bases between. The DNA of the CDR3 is TGTGCCAACCAAGGGGGAGGGACCGGGGAGCTGTTTTTT. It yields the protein CANQGGGTGELFF.

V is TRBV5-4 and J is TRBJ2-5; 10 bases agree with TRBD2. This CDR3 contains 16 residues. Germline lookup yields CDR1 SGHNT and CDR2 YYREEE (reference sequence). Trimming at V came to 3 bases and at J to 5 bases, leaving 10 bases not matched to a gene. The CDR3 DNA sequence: TGTGCCAGCAGCTCCCCTACTAGCGGGGTCCGCGAGACCCAGTACTTC. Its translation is CASSSPTSGVRETQYF. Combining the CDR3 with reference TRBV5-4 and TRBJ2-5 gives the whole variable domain ETGVTQSPTHLIKTRGQQVTLRCSSQSGHNTVSWYQQALGQGPQFIFQYYREEENGRGNFPPRFSGLQFPNYSSELNVNALELDDSALYLCASSSPTSGVRETQYFGPGTRLLVL.

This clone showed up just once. The CDR3 spells CASSAQGGTNEKLFF. The CDR3, as DNA: TGTGCCAGCAGCGCTCAGGGAGGAACTAATGAAAAACTGTTTTTT. The J gene is TRBJ1-4, the V gene TRBV9; D perhaps matches TRBD1 (5 bases). V lost 3 bases to trimming and J lost 1 base, with 10 bases between them. Germline assignment: CDR1 SGDLS and CDR2 YYNGEE. CDR3 length: 15 residues.

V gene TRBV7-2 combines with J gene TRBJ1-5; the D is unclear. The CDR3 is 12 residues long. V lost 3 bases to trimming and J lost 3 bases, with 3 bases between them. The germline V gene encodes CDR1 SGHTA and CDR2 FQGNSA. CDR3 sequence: CASSFVNQPQHF. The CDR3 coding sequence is TGTGCCAGCAGCTTCGTCAATCAGCCCCAGCATTTT.

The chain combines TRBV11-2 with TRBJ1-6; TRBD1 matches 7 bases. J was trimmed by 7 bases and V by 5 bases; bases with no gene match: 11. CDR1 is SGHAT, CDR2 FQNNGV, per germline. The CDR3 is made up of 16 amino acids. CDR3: CASSRITGAPNSPLHF. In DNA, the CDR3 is TGTGCCAGCAGCCGAATTACAGGGGCCCCCAATTCACCCCTCCACTTT.